This TCR beta chain was sequenced for a study of CD8+CD57+ T cells in acquired aplastic anemia. Study summary: Isolated CD4+ and CD8+ cells, once sorted, yielded DNA averaging around 3 ug. Study-wide results and caveats: Patients showed no significant difference from controls in CD8+ Simpson's diversity.

Genomic DNA provided the template from which TCR beta VDJ and CDR3 profiles were obtained. TCRdb processed the reads anew with MiXCR; each CDR3 protein has one entry. This table holds roughly 170,000 distinct CDR3 sequences, roughly 50% found once. Patients picked for sequencing had shown CD8+CD57+ cell expansion detected by flow cytometry. All patients had severe acquired aplastic anemia. Comment on this clonotype: What it binds is not known.

This TCR came from a human donor with aplastic anemia. The sample taken for sequencing was sorted CD4+, CD8+, or CD8+CD57+ T cells (not recorded which) from PBMCs.

The DNA of the CDR3 is TGTGCCAGCAGCGTAATAGGGGGCGAGCAGTACTTC. Protein sequence: CASSVIGGEQYF. The rearrangement links TRBV9 to TRBJ2-7, with D maybe TRBD1 (6 bases). This CDR3 comprises 12 residues. CDR1 is SGDLS and CDR2 is YYNGEE in the germline V gene. V shed 1 base and J shed 6 bases, with 8 bases lying between them.